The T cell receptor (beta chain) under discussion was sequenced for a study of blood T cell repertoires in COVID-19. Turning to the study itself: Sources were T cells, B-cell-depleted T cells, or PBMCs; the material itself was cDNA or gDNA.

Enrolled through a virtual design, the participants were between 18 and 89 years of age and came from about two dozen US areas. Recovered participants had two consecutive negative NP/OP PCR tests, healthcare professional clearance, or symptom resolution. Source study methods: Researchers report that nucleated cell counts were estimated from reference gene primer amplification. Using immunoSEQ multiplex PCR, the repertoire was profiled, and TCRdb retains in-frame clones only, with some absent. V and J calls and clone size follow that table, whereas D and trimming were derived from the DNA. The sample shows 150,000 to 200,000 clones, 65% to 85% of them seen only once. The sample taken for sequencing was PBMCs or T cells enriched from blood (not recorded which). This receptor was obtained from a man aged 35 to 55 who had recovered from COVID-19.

The CDR3 bases are TGTGCCACCAATGGACAGGGGGGTAATGAGCAGTTCTTC. It codes for CATNGQGGNEQFF. The chain joins TRBV24-1 to TRBJ2-1, with TRBD1 matching 10 bases. Germline V CDR1 and CDR2: KGHDR, SFDVKD. The ends lost 8 bases at V and 7 bases at J; junction bases unmatched: 4. There are 13 residues in the CDR3.